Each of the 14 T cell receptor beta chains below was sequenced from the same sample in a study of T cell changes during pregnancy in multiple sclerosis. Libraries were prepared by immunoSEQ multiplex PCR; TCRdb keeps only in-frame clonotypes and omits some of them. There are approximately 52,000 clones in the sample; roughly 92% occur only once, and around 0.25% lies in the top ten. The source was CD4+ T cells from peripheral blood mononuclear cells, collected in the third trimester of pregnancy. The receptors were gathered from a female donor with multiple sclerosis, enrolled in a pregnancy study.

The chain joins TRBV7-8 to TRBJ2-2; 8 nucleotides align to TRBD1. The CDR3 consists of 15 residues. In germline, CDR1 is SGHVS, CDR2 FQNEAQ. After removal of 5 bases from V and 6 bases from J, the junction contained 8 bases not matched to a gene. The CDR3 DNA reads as TGTGCCAGCAGCGCGGACAGGGCGAAGGCCGGGGAGCTGTTTTTT. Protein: CASSADRAKAGELFF.

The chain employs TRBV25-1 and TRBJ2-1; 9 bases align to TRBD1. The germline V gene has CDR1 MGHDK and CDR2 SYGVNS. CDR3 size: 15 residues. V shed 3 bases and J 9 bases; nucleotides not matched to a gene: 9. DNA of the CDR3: TGTGCCAGCAGTGATCCGGGACAGGGTAATCTTGAGCAGTTCTTC. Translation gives CASSDPGQGNLEQFF.

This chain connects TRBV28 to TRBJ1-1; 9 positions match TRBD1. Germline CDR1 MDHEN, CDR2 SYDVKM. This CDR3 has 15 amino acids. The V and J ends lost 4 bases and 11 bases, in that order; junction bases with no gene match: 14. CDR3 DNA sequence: TGTGCCAGCAGTTCCCCGGACAGGGGTGGAACCGGGGCTTTCTTT. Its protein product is CASSSPDRGGTGAFF. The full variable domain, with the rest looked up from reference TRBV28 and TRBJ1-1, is DVKVTQSSRYLVKRTGEKVFLECVQDMDHENMFWYRQDPGLGLRLIYFSYDVKMKEKGDIPEGYSVSREKKERFSLILESASTNQTSMYLCASSSPDRGGTGAFFGQGTRLTVV.

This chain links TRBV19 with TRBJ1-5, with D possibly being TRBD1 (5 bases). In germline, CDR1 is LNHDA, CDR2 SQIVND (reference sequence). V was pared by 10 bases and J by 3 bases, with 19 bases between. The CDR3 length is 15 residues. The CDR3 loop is CATKLGLRDNQPQHF. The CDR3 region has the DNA TGTGCCACCAAGCTAGGGCTCAGGGACAATCAGCCCCAGCATTTT.

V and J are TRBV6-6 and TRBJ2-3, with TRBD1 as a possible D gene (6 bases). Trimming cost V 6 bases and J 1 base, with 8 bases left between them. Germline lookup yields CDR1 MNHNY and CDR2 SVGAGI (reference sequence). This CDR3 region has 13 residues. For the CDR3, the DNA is TGTGCCAGCAGCCCAGGGGGCACAGATACGCAGTATTTT. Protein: CASSPGGTDTQYF.

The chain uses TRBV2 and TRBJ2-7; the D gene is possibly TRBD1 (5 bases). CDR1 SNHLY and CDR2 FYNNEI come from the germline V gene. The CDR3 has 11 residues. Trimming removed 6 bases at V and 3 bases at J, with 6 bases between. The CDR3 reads CASRGDYEQYF. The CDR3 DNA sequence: TGTGCCAGCAGAGGGGACTACGAGCAGTACTTC.

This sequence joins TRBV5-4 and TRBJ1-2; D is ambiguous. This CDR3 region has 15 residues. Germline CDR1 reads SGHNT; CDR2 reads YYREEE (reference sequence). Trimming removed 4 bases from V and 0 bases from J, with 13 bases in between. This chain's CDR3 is CASSPQRRANYGYTF. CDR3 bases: TGTGCCAGCAGCCCACAGAGAAGAGCTAACTATGGCTACACCTTC.

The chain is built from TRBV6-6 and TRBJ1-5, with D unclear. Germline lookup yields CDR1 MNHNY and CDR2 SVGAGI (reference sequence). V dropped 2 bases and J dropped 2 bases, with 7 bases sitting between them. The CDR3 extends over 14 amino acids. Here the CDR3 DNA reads TGTGCCAGCAGTTACCTAAGCGGCAATCAGCCCCAGCATTTT. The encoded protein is CASSYLSGNQPQHF.

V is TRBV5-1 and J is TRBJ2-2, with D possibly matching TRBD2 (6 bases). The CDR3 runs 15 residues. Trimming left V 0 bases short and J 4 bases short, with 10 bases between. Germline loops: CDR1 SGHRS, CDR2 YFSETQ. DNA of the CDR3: TGCGCCAGCAGCTTGGCGGGAGCCCGCACCGGGGAGCTGTTTTTT. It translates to CASSLAGARTGELFF.

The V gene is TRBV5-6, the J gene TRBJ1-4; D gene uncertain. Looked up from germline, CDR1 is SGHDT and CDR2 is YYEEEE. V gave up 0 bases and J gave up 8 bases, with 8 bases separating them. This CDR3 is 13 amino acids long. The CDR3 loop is CASSLVFSEKLFF. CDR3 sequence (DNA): TGTGCCAGCAGCTTGGTGTTCTCGGAAAAACTGTTTTTT.

The CDR3 DNA sequence: TGTGCCAGCAGCATGGACAGGGAGCAAGAGACCCAGTACTTC. Residues: CASSMDREQETQYF. This chain connects TRBV6-5 to TRBJ2-5; 8 nucleotides match TRBD1. CDR3 size: 14 residues. With 6 bases clipped from V and 2 bases from J, the junction kept 5 bases outside the gene matches. Per the germline V gene, CDR1 is MNHEY and CDR2 is SVGAGI.

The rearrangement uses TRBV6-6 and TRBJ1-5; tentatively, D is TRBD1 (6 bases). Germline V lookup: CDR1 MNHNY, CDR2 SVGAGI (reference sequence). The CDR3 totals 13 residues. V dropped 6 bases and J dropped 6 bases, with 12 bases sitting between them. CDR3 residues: CASSTGWSQPQHF. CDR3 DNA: TGTGCCAGCAGCACAGGGTGGAGTCAGCCCCAGCATTTT.

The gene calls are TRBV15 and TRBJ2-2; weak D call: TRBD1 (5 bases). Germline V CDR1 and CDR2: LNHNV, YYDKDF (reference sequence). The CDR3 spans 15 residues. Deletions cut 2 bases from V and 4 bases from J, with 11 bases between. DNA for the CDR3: TGTGCCACCAGCAGAACCAGACAGAGCACCGGGGAGCTGTTTTTT. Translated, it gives CATSRTRQSTGELFF.

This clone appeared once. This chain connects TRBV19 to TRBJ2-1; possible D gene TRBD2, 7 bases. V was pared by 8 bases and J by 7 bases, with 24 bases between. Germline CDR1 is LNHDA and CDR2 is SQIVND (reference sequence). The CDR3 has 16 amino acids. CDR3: CASGGRGGDWKNEQFF. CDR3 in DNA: TGTGCCAGTGGGGGAAGGGGGGGGGACTGGAAGAATGAGCAGTTCTTC.